In its sample, the clone carrying this T cell receptor beta chain was seen a few times. The sample comes from a study of memory CD4+ T cells and cytomegalovirus serostatus. Single viable CD3+CD4+CD8-CD45RO+ cells were sorted as the memory CD4+ T cells. The table came from immunoSEQ multiplex PCR; TCRdb's copy has only in-frame clones and leaves some out. Found here are tens of thousands of clones, about 75% of them singletons; the top ten hold 0.63%. This CDR3 has 17 amino acids. The trim removed 0 bases at V and 3 bases at J, leaving 5 bases unmatched. CDR1 SGHDT and CDR2 YYEEEE come from the germline V gene.

V usage is TRBV5-6 and J usage is TRBJ2-2, with 10 bases lining up with TRBD2. This TCR derives from an adult in good health and CMV-seronegative. Some clones in this sample may be carry-over from other donors' samples. The sequencing input was memory CD4+ T cells from blood. The CDR3 DNA reads TGTGCCAGCAGCTTGGGGTGGGGGACTAGCGACACCGGGGAGCTGTTTTTT. Its translation: CASSLGWGTSDTGELFF.